What follows are 25 T cell receptor beta chains derived from one specimen sequenced in a study of CD8 T cells in ankylosing spondylitis. The study, taken as a whole, reports: Seemingly distinctive of ankylosing spondylitis blood was a TCR beta motif formed by eight highly homologous variants.

For these receptors, no antigen is known. MiXCR, applied by TCRdb to the 5' RACE reads, yields one record per CDR3 protein. The sample lists some 330,000 distinct CDR3 sequences; less than 9.5% were seen once. The specimen sequenced was blood, either unsorted or a sorted T cell fraction (not recorded which). These receptors originate from a male donor with ankylosing spondylitis.

Only one count was recorded for this clonotype. The chain recombines TRBV12-3 or TRBV12-4 with TRBJ2-7; D not certain. This CDR3 spans 14 amino acids. The ends were cut back, 3 bases at V and 0 bases at J, with 9 bases in the middle. CDR3 bases: TGTGCCAGCAGTTTGTTGCTTGCCTCCTACGAGCAGTACTTC. Protein: CASSLLLASYEQYF.

V usage is TRBV25-1 and J usage is TRBJ2-7; no definite D call. The CDR3 covers 11 residues. The germline CDR1 and CDR2 sequences are MGHDK and SYGVNS. Trimming took 1 base from V and 3 from J, leaving 1 base between them. CDR3 coding DNA: TGTGCCAGCAGTGAATTCTACGAGCAGTACTTC. It codes for CASSEFYEQYF.

The chain is built from TRBV6-5 and TRBJ1-1; D is unclear. This CDR3 is 11 amino acids long. The V gene's germline CDR1 is MNHEY and CDR2 SVGAGI. V gave up 8 bases and J gave up 4 bases, with 8 bases separating them. DNA for the CDR3: TGTGCCAGCTGGCGGGGCACTGAAGCTTTCTTT. Translating it yields CASWRGTEAFF.

This clonotype has only a few counts. The chain employs TRBV3-1 and TRBJ2-3, with a tentative D call TRBD2 (6 bases). V lost 0 bases and J lost 1, with 14 bases in between. The V gene's germline CDR1 is LGHDT and CDR2 YNNKEL (reference sequence). CDR3 length: 17 amino acids. CDR3 amino acids: CASSQDLGASGTDTQYF. CDR3 coding DNA: TGTGCCAGCAGCCAAGACTTAGGGGCTAGCGGCACAGATACGCAGTATTTT.

V is TRBV29-1 and J is TRBJ2-1; D is unclear. V lost 0 bases to trimming and J lost 4 bases, with 1 base between them. Germline CDR1 SQVTM, CDR2 ANQGSEA. The CDR3 is 11 amino acids. The CDR3 reads CSVEEYNEQFF. Written as DNA, the CDR3 is TGCAGCGTTGAAGAGTACAATGAGCAGTTCTTC.

The chain joins TRBV7-6 to TRBJ2-7; TRBD1 agrees at 8 bases. The CDR3 is made up of 16 amino acids. Germline trimming cut 5 bases from V and 6 bases from J; bases unmatched to any gene: 15. Germline loops: CDR1 SGHVS, CDR2 FNYEAQ. The DNA of the CDR3 is TGTGCCAGCAGCCAATTTCCCGGACAGGGAGGCGGCGAGCAGTACTTC. This translates into CASSQFPGQGGGEQYF.

In its sample, this clonotype was seen many times. This rearrangement joins TRBV20-1 to TRBJ2-5, with D unclear. The CDR3 is 15 residues long. V was trimmed by 2 bases and J by 4 bases, leaving 17 bases between them. CDR1 is DFQATT and CDR2 is SNEGSKA in the germline V gene (reference sequence). CDR3 sequence: CSARSPSADIETQYF. The CDR3 coding sequence is TGCAGTGCTAGATCACCCTCCGCGGATATAGAGACCCAGTACTTC.

The chain links TRBV4-3 to TRBJ1-1; D is ambiguous. CDR3 length: 14 amino acids. Trimming pared 4 bases from V and 4 bases from J, leaving 13 bases between. Per germline, CDR1 LGHNA and CDR2 YSLEER. CDR3 bases: TGCGCCAGCAGCCCACTCAGAGGTGGCACTGAAGCTTTCTTT. It codes for CASSPLRGGTEAFF.

This clonotype was observed a few times. The chain carries TRBV10-3 and TRBJ2-7; D is perhaps TRBD1 (6 bases). The germline CDR1 and CDR2 sequences are ENHRY and SYGVKD. V was pared by 4 bases and J by 3 bases, with 13 bases between. CDR3 length: 14 residues. This CDR3 reads CAISGSGQYYEQYF. The DNA of the CDR3 is TGTGCCATCAGTGGGAGTGGACAGTACTACGAGCAGTACTTC.

This clonotype was counted ten times or more. The chain employs TRBV10-2 and TRBJ2-7, with 8 nucleotides matching TRBD2. The J segment lost 1 base and the V segment lost 0 bases, leaving 8 bases of the junction unmatched. CDR1 is WSHSY and CDR2 is SAAADI in the germline V gene. The length of the CDR3 is 17 residues. CDR3 DNA: TGCGCCAGCAGTGAGTCGGCTAGGACTAGCCGGTCCTACGAGCAGTACTTC. Its translation is CASSESARTSRSYEQYF.

For this clonotype: A read error may account for a junction end that differs from germline. V gene TRBV3-1 combines with J gene TRBJ2-1; 13 nucleotides match TRBD2. There are 19 residues in the CDR3. Germline lookup yields CDR1 LGHDT and CDR2 YNNKEL (reference sequence). The CDR3 nucleotides read TGTGCCACCAGCAAACAGGCGGGGACTAGCGGGAACATCTACAATGAGCAGTTCTTC. Its protein is CATSKQAGTSGNIYNEQFF.

This clonotype was observed a few times. This chain uses TRBV27 with TRBJ2-7, with a possible D match to TRBD1 (5 bases). The V and J ends lost 5 bases and 1 base respectively, with 15 bases between them. The CDR3 spans 15 residues. CDR1 is MNHEY, CDR2 SMNVEV, per germline (reference sequence). CDR3 region: CASSQRTRPSYEQYF. In DNA form, the CDR3 reads TGTGCCAGCAGTCAGAGGACACGGCCTTCCTACGAGCAGTACTTC.

The chain employs TRBV6-2 or TRBV6-3 and TRBJ2-1, with 10 bases aligning to TRBD2. The CDR3 length is 19 residues. V shed 6 bases and J 3 bases; nucleotides not matched to a gene: 17. Germline CDR1 reads MNHEY; CDR2 reads SVGEGT. The CDR3 region has the DNA TGTGCCAGCAGATTCGCGGGACTAGCGAGCTCTATCAACTACAATGAGCAGTTCTTC. Amino acids: CASRFAGLASSINYNEQFF.

The chain recombines TRBV14 with TRBJ2-2; D gene unclear. Deletions cut 3 bases from V and 0 bases from J, with 17 bases between. There are 18 residues in the CDR3. Germline loops: CDR1 SGHDN, CDR2 FVKESK. In DNA, the CDR3 is TGTGCCAGCAGCCACGTCCTCTTTACGCGGCCGAACACCGGGGAGCTGTTTTTT. This gives the protein CASSHVLFTRPNTGELFF.

This chain joins TRBV12-3 or TRBV12-4 and TRBJ2-1; tentative D call: TRBD2 (6 bases). The CDR3 extends over 14 amino acids. Trimming shortened V by 8 bases and J by 5 bases, and 16 bases separated the two germline ends. CDR3 loop: CASAKSGGHNEQFF. The CDR3 DNA follows: TGTGCCAGCGCCAAATCCGGGGGACACAATGAGCAGTTCTTC.

Details on this clonotype: This may arise from a read error, as a much more abundant clone is one base away. This sequence joins TRBV19 and TRBJ1-1, with no clear D. The CDR3 consists of 16 residues. Trimming shortened V by 7 bases and J by 5 bases, and 23 bases separated the two germline ends. Germline loops: CDR1 LNHDA, CDR2 SQIVND (reference sequence). CDR3 DNA sequence: TGTGCCAGTAAGGCACAACTAGCGGACGTTGGAACTGAAGCTTTCTTT. It encodes CASKAQLADVGTEAFF.

The chain couples TRBV7-9 to TRBJ1-1; 8 nucleotides align to TRBD1. Unmatched junction bases numbered 10, after V lost 5 bases and J lost 8 bases. Germline V gene sequence: CDR1 SEHNR, CDR2 FQNEAQ (reference sequence). The CDR3 has 14 amino acids. The CDR3 reads CASSQGVQGAEAFF. The CDR3 bases are TGTGCCAGCAGCCAGGGCGTCCAGGGGGCGGAAGCTTTCTTT.

The chain has TRBV28 and TRBJ2-7, with D unresolved. In germline, CDR1 is MDHEN, CDR2 SYDVKM. The length of the CDR3 is 15 residues. The germline V and J ends were trimmed by 5 bases and 6 bases, with 20 bases remaining between them. The CDR3 DNA sequence: TGTGCCAGCAGTACCCTAACCAGTATCTGGGGCGAGCAGTACTTC. Translation gives CASSTLTSIWGEQYF. The full variable domain, in which reference TRBV28 and TRBJ2-7 provide the parts outside the CDR3, is DVKVTQSSRYLVKRTGEKVFLECVQDMDHENMFWYRQDPGLGLRLIYFSYDVKMKEKGDIPEGYSVSREKKERFSLILESASTNQTSMYLCASSTLTSIWGEQYFGPGTRLTVT.

This clonotype was seen at least ten times. The V call is TRBV7-8, the J call TRBJ2-1, with a tentative D call TRBD2 (6 bases). The CDR3 covers 17 residues. The germline V and J ends were trimmed by 3 bases and 4 bases, with 19 bases remaining between them. Per the germline V gene, CDR1 is SGHVS and CDR2 is FQNEAQ. CDR3 DNA: TGTGCCAGCAGCTTCCGGACTCATGGGAGGATTTACAATGAGCAGTTCTTC. Protein: CASSFRTHGRIYNEQFF.

The rearrangement uses TRBV27 and TRBJ2-7; no clear D gene. The CDR3 loop spans 15 amino acids. V gave up 6 bases and J gave up 0 bases, with 15 bases separating them. Germline loops: CDR1 MNHEY, CDR2 SMNVEV (reference sequence). The CDR3 protein is CASRPSTSSSYEQYF. CDR3 coding DNA: TGTGCCAGCAGACCTTCGACAAGTTCCTCCTACGAGCAGTACTTC.

This clonotype was observed a handful of times. This sequence joins TRBV7-9 and TRBJ2-3, with 10 bases aligning to TRBD2. Germline CDR1 and CDR2: SEHNR and FQNEAQ (reference sequence). This CDR3 region has 15 residues. The V segment lost 8 bases and the J segment 0 bases; nucleotides outside the gene matches: 5. Written as DNA, the CDR3 is TGTGCCAGCCAGCGGGAGGGTTCTAGCACAGATACGCAGTATTTT. It is translated as CASQREGSSTDTQYF. The full variable domain, its missing parts supplied by reference TRBV7-9 and TRBJ2-3, is DTGVSQNPRHKITKRGQNVTFRCDPISEHNRLYWYRQTLGQGPEFLTYFQNEAQLEKSRLLSDRFSAERPKGSFSTLEIQRTEQGDSAMYLCASQREGSSTDTQYFGPGTRLTVL.

The V and J genes are TRBV5-1 and TRBJ2-1; 8 bases map to TRBD2. V gave up 0 bases and J gave up 9 bases; unmatched junction bases: 11. The germline V gene has CDR1 SGHRS and CDR2 YFSETQ. The CDR3 runs 16 residues. The CDR3 nucleotides read TGCGCCAGCAGCTTGGAGGCGGGAGGACGAACCGGTGAGCAGTTCTTC. It yields the protein CASSLEAGGRTGEQFF.

The genes are TRBV28 and TRBJ2-3, with 11 bases identical to TRBD2. The CDR3 runs 16 residues. After removal of 7 bases from V and 2 bases from J, the junction contained 8 bases not matched to a gene. Germline lookup yields CDR1 MDHEN and CDR2 SYDVKM. The CDR3, as DNA: TGTGCCAGCACCTTGGGGACTAGCGGCTTCACAGATACGCAGTATTTT. This translates into CASTLGTSGFTDTQYF. Looking up the rest from reference TRBV28 and TRBJ2-3 gives the full variable domain: DVKVTQSSRYLVKRTGEKVFLECVQDMDHENMFWYRQDPGLGLRLIYFSYDVKMKEKGDIPEGYSVSREKKERFSLILESASTNQTSMYLCASTLGTSGFTDTQYFGPGTRLTVL.

About this clonotype: The junction and the germline gene differ at one end; a read error may be behind it. V usage is TRBV19 and J usage is TRBJ2-2, with a tentative D call TRBD2 (5 bases). Germline lookup yields CDR1 LNHDA and CDR2 SQIVND (reference sequence). CDR3 length equals 15 residues. The CDR3 nucleotides read TGTGCCAGTAGTCGCGCCAGGAGTCTCACCGGGGAGCTGTCTTTT. Amino acid sequence: CASSRARSLTGELSF.

The chain employs TRBV7-2 and TRBJ2-3; 8 bases line up with TRBD2. This CDR3 has 17 amino acids. CDR1 SGHTA and CDR2 FQGNSA come from the germline V gene. The ends lost 1 base at V and 0 bases at J; junction bases unmatched: 6. CDR3 nucleotides: TGTGCCAGCAGCTTAGTGGGGCGGGAGGCTAGCACAGATACGCAGTATTTT. Amino acids: CASSLVGREASTDTQYF.